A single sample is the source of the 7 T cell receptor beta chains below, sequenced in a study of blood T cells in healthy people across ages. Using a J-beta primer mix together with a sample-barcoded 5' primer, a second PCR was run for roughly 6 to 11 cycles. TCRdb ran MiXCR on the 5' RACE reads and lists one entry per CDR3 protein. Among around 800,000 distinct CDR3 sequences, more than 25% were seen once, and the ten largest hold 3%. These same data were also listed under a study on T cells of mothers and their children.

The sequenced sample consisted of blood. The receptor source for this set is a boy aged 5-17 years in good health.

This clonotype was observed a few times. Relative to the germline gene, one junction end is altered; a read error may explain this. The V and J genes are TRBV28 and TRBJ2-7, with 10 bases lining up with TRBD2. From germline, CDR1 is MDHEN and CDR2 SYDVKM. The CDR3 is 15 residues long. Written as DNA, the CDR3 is TGTGCCAGCAGCCCAACTAGCGGGGTCTCCTACGGGCAGTACTTC. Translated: CASSPTSGVSYGQYF.

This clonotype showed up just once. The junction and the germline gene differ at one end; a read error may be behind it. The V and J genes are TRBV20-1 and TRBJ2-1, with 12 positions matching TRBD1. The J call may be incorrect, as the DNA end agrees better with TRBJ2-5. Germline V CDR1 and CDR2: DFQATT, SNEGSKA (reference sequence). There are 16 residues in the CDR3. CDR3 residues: CSATTPGQGASETQYF. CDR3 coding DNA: TGCAGCGCTACCACCCCGGGACAGGGGGCGAGTGAGACCCAGTACTTC.

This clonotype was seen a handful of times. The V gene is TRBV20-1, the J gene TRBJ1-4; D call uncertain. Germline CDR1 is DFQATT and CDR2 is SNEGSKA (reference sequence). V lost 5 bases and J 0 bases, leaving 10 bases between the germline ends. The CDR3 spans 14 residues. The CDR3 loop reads CSASVSTTNEKLFF. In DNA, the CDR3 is TGCAGTGCTTCCGTCTCAACAACTAATGAAAAACTGTTTTTT.

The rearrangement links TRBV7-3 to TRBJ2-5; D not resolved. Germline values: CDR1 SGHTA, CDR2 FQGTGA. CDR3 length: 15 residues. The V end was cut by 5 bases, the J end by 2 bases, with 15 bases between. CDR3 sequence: CASSPGLSPQETQYF. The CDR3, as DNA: TGTGCCAGCAGCCCGGGTTTGTCCCCACAAGAGACCCAGTACTTC.

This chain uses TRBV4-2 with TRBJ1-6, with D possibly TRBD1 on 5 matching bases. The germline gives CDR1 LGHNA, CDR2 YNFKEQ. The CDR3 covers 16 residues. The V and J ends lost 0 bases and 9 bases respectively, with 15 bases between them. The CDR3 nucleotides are TGTGCCAGCAGCCAAGACCCATACTCCGGGGGTTCACCCCTCCACTTT. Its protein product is CASSQDPYSGGSPLHF.

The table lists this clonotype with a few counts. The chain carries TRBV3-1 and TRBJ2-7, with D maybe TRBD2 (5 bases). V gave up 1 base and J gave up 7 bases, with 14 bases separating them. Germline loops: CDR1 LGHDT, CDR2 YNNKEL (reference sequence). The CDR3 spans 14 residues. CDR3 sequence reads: CASSQGGTPGEQYF. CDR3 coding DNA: TGTGCCAGCAGCCAAGGAGGAACCCCGGGGGAGCAGTACTTC.

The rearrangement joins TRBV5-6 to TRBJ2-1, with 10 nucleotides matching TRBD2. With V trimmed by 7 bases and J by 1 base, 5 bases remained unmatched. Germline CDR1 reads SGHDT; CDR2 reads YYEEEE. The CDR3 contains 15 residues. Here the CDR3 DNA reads TGTGCCAGCGTACTAGCGGGGCTTTCCTACAATGAGCAGTTCTTC. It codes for CASVLAGLSYNEQFF.